Reported below is one TCR beta chain. Per the authors' pipeline: Reference gene primer amplification gave nucleated cell count estimates. Libraries were prepared by immunoSEQ multiplex PCR; TCRdb keeps only in-frame clonotypes and omits some of them. V and J calls and clone size follow that table, whereas D and trimming were derived from the DNA. Of 73,000 or so clones in the sample, around 83% were seen once. This specimen belongs to a study of blood T cell repertoires in COVID-19. Study summary: Researchers got acute and convalescent COVID-19 samples from the United States, Italy and Spain. In each case, the material was cDNA or gDNA derived from T cells, B-cell-depleted T cells, or PBMCs.

The receptor was isolated from a woman in her fifties or sixties with acute or convalescent COVID-19. The sequenced material came from peripheral blood.

CDR3 residues: CASASRQALTDTQYF. The DNA for the CDR3 is TGTGCCAGCGCAAGCCGACAGGCCCTCACAGATACGCAGTATTTT. This chain links TRBV6-5 with TRBJ2-3; maybe TRBD1 (6 bases). Trimming took 8 bases from V and 2 from J, leaving 17 bases between them. This CDR3 has 15 amino acids. CDR1 MNHEY and CDR2 SVGAGI come from the germline V gene.